Listed here are 32 T cell receptor beta chains from one sample, sequenced in a study of cytomegalovirus exposure and HLA in healthy donors. Use of 60 Vbeta and 13 Jbeta primers characterized the PCR. TCRdb's copy holds only in-frame clones and misses some; the assay was immunoSEQ multiplex PCR. The sample has over 150,000 clones; about 77% are singletons. Material: PBMCs. The receptors were gathered from a man aged 25 to 45 in good health and CMV-seropositive.

The chain combines TRBV9 with TRBJ2-1; D possibly corresponds to TRBD1 (6 bases). CDR1 and CDR2 (germline): SGDLS, YYNGEE. Trimming removed 2 bases from V and 2 bases from J, with 23 bases in between. This CDR3 comprises 19 residues. The chain's CDR3 is CASSVRFPVGQLAYNEQFF. The DNA of the CDR3 is TGTGCCAGCAGCGTGAGATTTCCCGTCGGACAGTTGGCCTACAATGAGCAGTTCTTC.

The chain recombines TRBV19 with TRBJ2-7, with TRBD1 as a possible D gene (6 bases). The CDR3 is 11 amino acids. V lost 7 bases, J lost 6 bases, and 10 bases lay in between. CDR1 and CDR2 from the germline V gene are LNHDA and SQIVND (reference sequence). The CDR3 reads CASTTGIEQYF. Written as DNA, the CDR3 is TGTGCCAGTACTACAGGGATCGAGCAGTACTTC.

This chain connects TRBV13 to TRBJ2-7; 12 nucleotides agree with TRBD2. J was trimmed by 5 bases and V by 5 bases; bases with no gene match: 4. Germline V lookup: CDR1 PRHDT, CDR2 FYEKMQ (reference sequence). The CDR3 runs to 14 residues. CDR3 amino acids: CASSQTSGSHEQYF. CDR3 bases: TGTGCCAGCAGCCAGACTAGCGGGAGCCACGAGCAGTACTTC.

The chain joins TRBV19 to TRBJ2-2, with D unresolved. V dropped 1 base and J dropped 0 bases, with 6 bases sitting between them. Germline CDR1 LNHDA, CDR2 SQIVND (reference sequence). The CDR3 spans 15 residues. CDR3: CASSIGEANTGELFF. The CDR3 DNA reads as TGTGCCAGTAGTATAGGAGAGGCGAACACCGGGGAGCTGTTTTTT. The full variable domain, rest sourced from reference TRBV19 and TRBJ2-2, is DGGITQSPKYLFRKEGQNVTLSCEQNLNHDAMYWYRQDPGQGLRLIYYSQIVNDFQKGDIAEGYSVSREKKESFPLTVTSAQKNPTAFYLCASSIGEANTGELFFGEGSRLTVL.

The rearrangement uses TRBV19 and TRBJ2-7; TRBD2 agrees at 10 bases. In germline, CDR1 is LNHDA, CDR2 SQIVND (reference sequence). The CDR3 is 13 amino acids. V lost 6 bases to trimming and J lost 4 bases; unmatched junction nucleotides: 3. The CDR3 nucleotides are TGTGCCAGTAGCGAGCGGGAGGGGTACGAGCAGTACTTC. Protein product: CASSEREGYEQYF. The full variable domain, in which reference TRBV19 and TRBJ2-7 provide the parts outside the CDR3, is DGGITQSPKYLFRKEGQNVTLSCEQNLNHDAMYWYRQDPGQGLRLIYYSQIVNDFQKGDIAEGYSVSREKKESFPLTVTSAQKNPTAFYLCASSEREGYEQYFGPGTRLTVT.

The chain couples TRBV18 to TRBJ1-1, with D uncertain. V was clipped by 2 bases and J by 1 base, with 5 bases between them. The CDR3 sequence is 13 residues long. Per germline, CDR1 KGHSH and CDR2 LQKENI. CDR3 in DNA: TGTGCCAGCTCACCAATCAGGAACACTGAAGCTTTCTTT. Amino acid sequence: CASSPIRNTEAFF.

This clone was counted between two and nine times. This rearrangement joins TRBV7-3 to TRBJ2-7, with 10 positions matching TRBD1. V was pared by 8 bases and J by 3 bases, with 22 bases of the junction left unmatched. This CDR3 contains 19 residues. Germline assignment: CDR1 SGHTA and CDR2 FQGTGA. The CDR3 is CASFLRKGTGATPDYEQYF. CDR3 in DNA: TGTGCCAGCTTCCTCCGGAAGGGGACAGGGGCCACGCCAGACTACGAGCAGTACTTC.

V and J are TRBV30 and TRBJ2-7; D gene ambiguous. Germline assignment: CDR1 GTSNPN and CDR2 SVGIG (reference sequence). The CDR3 sequence is 11 residues long. The V end lost 2 bases, the J end lost 3 bases, and 5 bases lay between the germline ends. The CDR3 loop is CAWSPNYEQYF. DNA for the CDR3: TGTGCCTGGAGTCCCAACTACGAGCAGTACTTC. Full variable domain (rest looked up from reference TRBV30 and TRBJ2-7): SQTIHQWPATLVQPVGSPLSLECTVEGTSNPNLYWYRQAAGRGLQLLFYSVGIGQISSEVPQNLSASRPQDRQFILSSKKLLLSDSGFYLCAWSPNYEQYFGPGTRLTVT.

Only one count was recorded for this clone. The chain has TRBV5-5 and TRBJ1-1; D uncertain. The CDR3 contains 15 residues. The germline V gene encodes CDR1 SGHKS and CDR2 YYEKEE (reference sequence). V dropped 0 bases and J dropped 6 bases, with 15 bases sitting between them. The CDR3 region is CASSLGLGFPAEAFF. The CDR3 DNA reads TGTGCCAGCAGCTTGGGTCTCGGGTTTCCGGCTGAAGCTTTCTTT.

This chain uses TRBV9 with TRBJ2-3; 7 nucleotides agree with TRBD1. J gave up 6 bases and V 2 bases, and 9 bases lay outside the gene matches. CDR3 size: 15 residues. CDR1 is SGDLS, CDR2 YYNGEE, per germline. DNA of the CDR3: TGTGCCAGCAGCGTTGCCGGGACAGCACTGGATACGCAGTATTTT. Translation gives CASSVAGTALDTQYF. Based on the CDR3 plus reference TRBV9 and TRBJ2-3, the full variable domain is DSGVTQTPKHLITATGQRVTLRCSPRSGDLSVYWYQQSLDQGLQFLIQYYNGEERAKGNILERFSAQQFPDLHSELNLSSLELGDSALYFCASSVAGTALDTQYFGPGTRLTVL.

There are a few counts of this clone. This chain uses TRBV6-5 with TRBJ1-5; no firm D call. The CDR3 runs to 14 residues. The germline V and J ends were trimmed by 5 bases and 1 base, with 9 bases remaining between them. Germline V gene data show CDR1 as MNHEY and CDR2 as SVGAGI. CDR3 in amino acids: CASSAYRSNQPQHF. The CDR3 DNA reads TGTGCCAGCAGTGCCTATCGGAGCAATCAGCCCCAGCATTTT.

The chain has TRBV7-3 and TRBJ2-7; perhaps TRBD2 as D (5 bases). V lost 5 bases, J lost 5 bases, and 16 bases lay in between. Germline lookup yields CDR1 SGHTA and CDR2 FQGTGA. This CDR3 contains 14 residues. The CDR3 here is CASSVTGRRDEQYF. CDR3 coding DNA: TGTGCCAGCAGCGTGACCGGTCGGCGGGACGAGCAGTACTTC.

The chain couples TRBV6-6 to TRBJ2-7; TRBD1 matches 7 bases. The CDR3 contains 16 residues. The J segment lost 0 bases and the V segment lost 2 bases, leaving 7 bases of the junction unmatched. Germline V gene sequence: CDR1 MNHNY, CDR2 SVGAGI (reference sequence). The CDR3 DNA follows: TGTGCCAGCAGTTACCCCTACACAGGGGACTCCTACGAGCAGTACTTC. Its protein product is CASSYPYTGDSYEQYF.

This clone was detected a few times. The chain uses TRBV25-1 and TRBJ2-1; 8 positions agree with TRBD1. With V trimmed by 6 bases and J by 10 bases, 8 bases remained unmatched. Germline V gene data show CDR1 as MGHDK and CDR2 as SYGVNS. The CDR3 is 13 residues long. CDR3 DNA: TGTGCCAGCAGGGACAGGGCCCTTGAAGAGCAGTTCTTC. It yields the protein CASRDRALEEQFF. Variable domain in full (rest from reference TRBV25-1 and TRBJ2-1): EADIYQTPRYLVIGTGKKITLECSQTMGHDKMYWYQQDPGMELHLIHYSYGVNSTEKGDLSSESTVSRIRTEHFPLTLESARPSHTSQYLCASRDRALEEQFFGPGTRLTVL.

This clone occurred once. The J gene is TRBJ2-7, the V gene TRBV5-1; the D is unclear. The CDR3 has 14 residues. CDR1 and CDR2 from the germline V gene are SGHRS and YFSETQ. The V and J ends lost 0 bases and 2 bases respectively, with 9 bases between them. The CDR3: CASSLGASPYEQYF. The CDR3 nucleotides are TGCGCCAGCAGCTTGGGAGCGTCCCCCTACGAGCAGTACTTC.

This clone was recorded only once. The chain recombines TRBV7-2 with TRBJ1-1; D possibly corresponds to TRBD1 (6 bases). The CDR3 is 17 residues long. CDR1 is SGHTA, CDR2 FQGNSA, per germline. V shed 1 base and J shed 1 base, with 16 bases lying between them. CDR3 sequence reads: CASSLGPGRGANTEAFF. DNA for the CDR3: TGTGCCAGCAGCTTAGGGCCGGGTCGGGGGGCGAACACTGAAGCTTTCTTT.

This clone has just a few counts. The rearrangement joins TRBV6-5 to TRBJ2-7; a weak D match, TRBD1 (5 bases). The length of the CDR3 is 13 residues. Germline loops: CDR1 MNHEY, CDR2 SVGAGI. Deletions cut 2 bases from V and 5 bases from J, with 10 bases between. This chain's CDR3 is CASSYPGWNEQYF. The DNA for the CDR3 is TGTGCCAGCAGTTACCCAGGGTGGAACGAGCAGTACTTC.

The CDR3 loop is CASSLGVAGGYEQYF. CDR3 DNA sequence: TGTGCCAGCAGCCTGGGGGTGGCGGGAGGATACGAGCAGTACTTC. This chain uses TRBV5-5 with TRBJ2-7; TRBD2 matches at 8 bases. Trimming cost V 4 bases and J 4 bases; bases outside gene matches: 10. This CDR3 has 15 residues. Germline CDR1 is SGHKS and CDR2 is YYEKEE (reference sequence).

The V and J genes are TRBV7-2 and TRBJ2-3; D call uncertain. The CDR3 length is 14 residues. The V gene's germline CDR1 is SGHTA and CDR2 FQGNSA. The V end was cut by 5 bases, the J end by 1 base, with 10 bases between. The CDR3 loop reads CASSRSAGTDTQYF. As DNA, the CDR3 is TGTGCCAGCAGCCGTTCGGCGGGCACAGATACGCAGTATTTT.

The V gene is TRBV7-9, the J gene TRBJ2-5, with a possible D match to TRBD1 (6 bases). With 4 bases removed from V and 5 bases from J, the gap between germline ends came to 23 bases. The CDR3 length is 17 residues. CDR1 and CDR2 (germline): SEHNR, FQNEAQ (reference sequence). In nucleotides, the CDR3 is TGTGCCAGCAGCTCCGAGCGGTTGGGACACCGATCCGAGACCCAGTACTTC. It is translated as CASSSERLGHRSETQYF.

This clone was counted once. The V call is TRBV21-1, the J call TRBJ2-7; the table's D call TRBD1 went unverified against the DNA. TRBV21-1 is a pseudogene locus. The length of the CDR3 is 12 residues. Here the CDR3 DNA reads TGTGCCAACCGGGACACCGCCTACGAGCAGTACTTC. It specifies CANRDTAYEQYF.

This clone was seen a few times. The chain recombines TRBV28 with TRBJ1-2; D is unresolved. Germline V gene data show CDR1 as MDHEN and CDR2 as SYDVKM. V was trimmed by 6 bases and J by 5 bases, leaving 13 bases between them. The CDR3 is made up of 13 amino acids. The CDR3 bases are TGTGCCAGCAGACAACGGGATCCTTATGGCTACACCTTC. It yields the protein CASRQRDPYGYTF.

Details on this clone: The junction differs from germline at one of its ends, possibly a read error. The J gene is TRBJ1-6, the V gene TRBV18; D is perhaps TRBD1 (5 bases). CDR3 length: 13 amino acids. Germline V gene lookup returns CDR1 KGHSH and CDR2 LQKENI. This CDR3 reads CASSLQGNSSLHF. CDR3 nucleotides: TGTGCCAGCTCATTGCAGGGAAATTCATCCCTCCACTTT.

The gene calls are TRBV27 and TRBJ1-5; 8 bases agree with TRBD1. Germline V CDR1 and CDR2: MNHEY, SMNVEV (reference sequence). CDR3 size: 21 residues. Trimming removed 3 bases from V and 5 bases from J; junction bases left unmatched: 24. CDR3 loop: CASSLYPLRTGRSLKDQPQHF. CDR3 nucleotide sequence: TGTGCCAGCAGTTTGTACCCTCTACGGACAGGGAGATCCTTGAAGGATCAGCCCCAGCATTTT.

This clone was observed a single time. This chain links TRBV29-1 with TRBJ2-1; 9 bases match TRBD2. The CDR3 totals 16 residues. V was pared by 4 bases and J by 5 bases, with 12 bases of the junction left unmatched. The germline V gene has CDR1 SQVTM and CDR2 ANQGSEA. The CDR3 loop is CSVAGLSGSTHNEQFF. The CDR3 region has the DNA TGCAGCGTTGCGGGGCTTAGCGGGAGTACCCACAATGAGCAGTTCTTC.

This clone was seen a few times. J is TRBJ2-1 and V is TRBV19; the match to TRBD1 covers 8 bases. V lost 5 bases, J lost 5 bases, and 11 bases stayed unmatched. This CDR3 comprises 16 residues. In germline, CDR1 is LNHDA, CDR2 SQIVND (reference sequence). CDR3 region: CASSHSRTGSNNEQFF. The CDR3 nucleotides are TGTGCCAGTAGTCACTCCCGGACAGGGTCTAACAATGAGCAGTTCTTC.

V gene TRBV28 combines with J gene TRBJ1-2; D is uncertain. This CDR3 contains 11 residues. The V and J ends lost 4 bases and 7 bases respectively, with 7 bases between them. Looked up from germline, CDR1 is MDHEN and CDR2 is SYDVKM. The CDR3 loop is CASSSLLGYTF. In DNA, the CDR3 is TGTGCCAGCAGTTCCCTTCTTGGCTACACCTTC.

Worth noting for this clone: The junction departs from the called germline gene at one end, perhaps through a read error. Other nucleotide sequences from this sample produce the same CDR3. The V gene is TRBV27, the J gene TRBJ1-2; TRBD1 aligns across 7 bases. From germline, CDR1 is MNHEY and CDR2 SMNVEV (reference sequence). This CDR3 spans 16 amino acids. The CDR3, as DNA: TGCGCCACCCAAGGGGGCGCAGATCTGAAACCCTATGGCTACACCTTC. Protein: CATQGGADLKPYGYTF.

The gene calls are TRBV9 and TRBJ1-3; unclear D gene. CDR1 is SGDLS, CDR2 YYNGEE, per germline. The CDR3 runs to 16 residues. The V gene lost 3 bases and the J gene lost 0 bases, with 13 bases spanning the gap. The CDR3, as DNA: TGTGCCAGCAGCGGTGCGGTACGATCCTCTGGAAACACCATATATTTT. Protein: CASSGAVRSSGNTIYF.

There are a few counts of this clone. The CDR3 region is CASSWGGQGTGYTF. CDR3 bases: TGTGCCAGCAGCTGGGGGGGACAGGGGACTGGCTACACCTTC. The chain recombines TRBV5-4 with TRBJ1-2; TRBD1 matches at 10 bases. V gave up 3 bases and J gave up 7 bases; unmatched junction bases: 6. The germline gives CDR1 SGHNT, CDR2 YYREEE (reference sequence). The CDR3 runs to 14 residues.

This clone was detected only a few times. The V gene is TRBV18, the J gene TRBJ2-7; the match to TRBD2 covers 9 bases. CDR1 and CDR2 (germline): KGHSH, LQKENI. Trimming at V came to 2 bases and at J to 2 bases, leaving 13 bases not matched to a gene. The CDR3 contains 18 residues. CDR3 bases: TGTGCCAGCTCACCAAGGGGGATAGCGGGAGATAACCCCTACGAGCAGTACTTC. It is translated as CASSPRGIAGDNPYEQYF.

The rearrangement links TRBV5-4 to TRBJ2-5; TRBD2 might be the D (6 bases). The length of the CDR3 is 16 residues. The V end lost 4 bases, the J end lost 9 bases, and 25 bases lay between the germline ends. Germline CDR1 and CDR2: SGHNT and YYREEE (reference sequence). CDR3 protein: CASSKDGTSGFRAQYF. The CDR3 DNA sequence: TGTGCCAGCAGCAAAGACGGGACTTCGGGCTTCAGGGCCCAGTACTTC.